This entry lists 31 T cell receptor beta chains sequenced from one sample in a study of prognosis after radiotherapy for stage I lung cancer. The genomic DNA TCR beta CDR3 region underwent two rounds of multiplex PCR. Initially, in first-round PCR, primers specific to each TRBV and TRBJ gene were used. TCRdb redid the calling of the multiplex PCR reads with MiXCR, one entry per CDR3 protein. The profile shows about 18,000 distinct CDR3 sequences, about 30% of them singletons. Sequenced here: PBMCs, sampled before or after stereotactic body radiation therapy (not recorded which). The receptors originated from a donor aged 50 or older with non-small cell lung cancer.

Notes on this clonotype: With a far larger clone one base away, a read error is the likely cause. V usage is TRBV6-2 or TRBV6-3 and J usage is TRBJ2-2; perhaps TRBD1 as D (6 bases). V shed 5 bases and J shed 6 bases, with 19 bases lying between them. CDR1 is MNHEY and CDR2 is SVGEGT in the germline V gene. This CDR3 has 16 residues. In nucleotides, the CDR3 is TGTGCCAGCAGTGACCCGAGTAGGGGGTACCCCGGGGAGCTGTTTTTT. Its translation: CASSDPSRGYPGELFF.

In this sample, this clonotype turned up many times. The CDR3 region is CASSIDRGSYNEQFF. CDR3 DNA sequence: TGTGCCAGTAGTATTGACAGGGGCTCCTACAATGAGCAGTTCTTC. The V gene is TRBV19, the J gene TRBJ2-1, with TRBD1 matching 8 bases. V was clipped by 3 bases and J by 0 bases; unmatched bases: 1. CDR1 LNHDA and CDR2 SQIVND come from the germline V gene (reference sequence). There are 15 residues in the CDR3.

The chain couples TRBV10-3 to TRBJ2-1, with 9 bases identical to TRBD2. V lost 7 bases to trimming and J lost 8 bases; unmatched junction nucleotides: 15. CDR3 length: 16 amino acids. Germline CDR1 ENHRY, CDR2 SYGVKD. The CDR3 loop reads CAIIDTTSGPGHEQFF. The CDR3 DNA sequence: TGTGCCATCATTGATACGACTAGCGGCCCCGGGCATGAGCAGTTCTTC.

Note on this clonotype: This may be a read error: a much more frequent sequence differs by one nucleotide. The V and J genes are TRBV20-1 and TRBJ2-5; 7 bases line up with TRBD2. The CDR3 spans 14 residues. The V and J ends lost 1 base and 1 base, in that order; junction bases with no gene match: 3. CDR1 is DFQATT, CDR2 SNEGSKA, per germline (reference sequence). CDR3 in amino acids: CSARGGRFQETQYF. The CDR3 DNA reads as TGCAGTGCTAGAGGCGGGAGATTCCAAGAGACCCAGTACTTC.

This clonotype was observed once. The V gene is TRBV27, the J gene TRBJ2-7, with TRBD1 matching 10 bases. The trim removed 9 bases at V and 6 bases at J, leaving 11 bases unmatched. CDR3 length: 14 residues. Germline V gene sequence: CDR1 MNHEY, CDR2 SMNVEV (reference sequence). The CDR3 sequence: CARAGDRGDCEQYF. For the CDR3, the DNA is TGTGCCAGGGCCGGGGACAGGGGAGATTGCGAGCAGTACTTC.

This clonotype was seen repeatedly, ten times or more. The rearrangement links TRBV6-1 to TRBJ1-1; maybe TRBD1 (5 bases). The CDR3 sequence is 14 residues long. Per germline, CDR1 MNHNS and CDR2 SASEGT. Trimming pared 2 bases from V and 0 bases from J, leaving 7 bases between. The CDR3 nucleotides read TGTGCCAGCAGTGAAAGACAGCTGAACACTGAAGCTTTCTTT. This sequence encodes CASSERQLNTEAFF.

This clonotype was detected once. A far more abundant clone sits one base away, making this likely a read error. J is TRBJ2-6 and V is TRBV6-4; perhaps D is TRBD1 or TRBD2 (5 bases each). Germline CDR1 is MRHNA and CDR2 is SNTAGT. This CDR3 is built from 18 residues. The CDR3 sequence: CASSYSSGTVSGANVLNF. The DNA for the CDR3 is TGTGCCAGCAGTTACTCTTCCGGGACGGTCTCTGGGGCCAACGTCCTGAATTTC.

This clonotype was recorded many times. The chain is built from TRBV9 and TRBJ2-7; D is unclear. V lost 4 bases and J 2 bases, leaving 16 bases between the germline ends. The CDR3 covers 15 residues. The V gene's germline CDR1 is SGDLS and CDR2 YYNGEE. This chain's CDR3 is CASSLPRPWTYEQYF. Here the CDR3 DNA reads TGTGCCAGCAGCCTCCCCCGCCCCTGGACCTACGAGCAGTACTTC.

This clonotype was counted many times. This rearrangement joins TRBV19 to TRBJ1-2; D is possibly TRBD1 (5 bases). CDR1 and CDR2 (germline): LNHDA, SQIVND (reference sequence). V lost 3 bases to trimming and J lost 8 bases, with 13 bases between them. This CDR3 region has 13 residues. This chain's CDR3 is CASSMQGKKGYTF. CDR3 DNA: TGTGCCAGTAGTATGCAGGGCAAAAAAGGCTACACCTTC. Drawing the rest from reference TRBV19 and TRBJ1-2, the complete variable domain is DGGITQSPKYLFRKEGQNVTLSCEQNLNHDAMYWYRQDPGQGLRLIYYSQIVNDFQKGDIAEGYSVSREKKESFPLTVTSAQKNPTAFYLCASSMQGKKGYTFGSGTRLTVV.

The V call is TRBV30, the J call TRBJ1-2, with 7 positions matching TRBD1. CDR3 length: 13 residues. V was clipped by 0 bases and J by 4 bases; unmatched bases: 2. The V gene's germline CDR1 is GTSNPN and CDR2 SVGIG (reference sequence). CDR3 protein: CAWSVQGIYGYTF. In nucleotides, the CDR3 is TGTGCCTGGAGTGTACAGGGGATCTATGGCTACACCTTC.

The table lists this clonotype with many counts. The chain is built from TRBV7-9 and TRBJ2-3; 13 bases match TRBD2. In germline, CDR1 is SEHNR, CDR2 FQNEAQ (reference sequence). Germline trimming cut 1 base from V and 3 bases from J; bases unmatched to any gene: 4. This CDR3 contains 17 residues. The CDR3 sequence is CASSLGLAGGSTDTQYF. The CDR3 DNA reads TGTGCCAGCAGCTTAGGACTAGCGGGAGGTTCGACAGATACGCAGTATTTT.

The table lists this clonotype with many counts. The J gene is TRBJ1-4, the V gene TRBV9, with a weak D call TRBD1 (5 bases). The CDR3 sequence is 15 residues long. CDR1 is SGDLS, CDR2 YYNGEE, per germline. The V end lost 4 bases, the J end lost 8 bases, and 18 bases lay between the germline ends. The CDR3 sequence: CASSLRGSPGEKLFF. CDR3 DNA: TGTGCCAGCAGCCTAAGGGGAAGCCCGGGGGAAAAACTGTTTTTT.

This rearrangement joins TRBV10-3 to TRBJ2-2; 10 positions match TRBD2. Germline assignment: CDR1 ENHRY and CDR2 SYGVKD. The CDR3 extends over 16 amino acids. V gave up 5 bases and J gave up 4 bases; unmatched junction bases: 7. CDR3: CAISYGLAASTGELFF. CDR3 DNA sequence: TGTGCCATCAGTTACGGACTAGCGGCGAGCACCGGGGAGCTGTTTTTT.

This clonotype was detected ten times or more. This chain joins TRBV6-2 or TRBV6-3 and TRBJ2-1, with 7 bases matching TRBD2. Unmatched junction bases numbered 17, after V lost 8 bases and J lost 1 base. Germline CDR1 reads MNHEY; CDR2 reads SVGEGT. The CDR3 is made up of 18 amino acids. The chain's CDR3 is CASESLAGAAGSYNEQFF. The DNA for the CDR3 is TGTGCCAGCGAGAGTCTCGCAGGAGCAGCGGGATCCTACAATGAGCAGTTCTTC.

This clonotype has at least ten counts. The rearrangement uses TRBV20-1 and TRBJ2-6; 12 bases line up with TRBD1. This CDR3 spans 18 amino acids. Germline V gene lookup returns CDR1 DFQATT and CDR2 SNEGSKA (reference sequence). V trimming: 6 bases; J trimming: 4 bases; junction bases outside the gene matches: 13. The CDR3 is CSAPATGQGAKGANVLTF. The CDR3, as DNA: TGCAGTGCCCCCGCTACGGGACAGGGGGCGAAAGGGGCCAACGTCCTGACTTTC.

This clonotype is termed medium-sized (0.01 to 0.1%). The chain uses TRBV6-6 and TRBJ2-2, with TRBD2 matching 9 bases. The CDR3 loop spans 17 amino acids. V was pared by 1 base and J by 4 bases, with 7 bases of the junction left unmatched. Germline loops: CDR1 MNHNY, CDR2 SVGAGI (reference sequence). The CDR3 region has the DNA TGTGCCAGCAGTTACTTAGGGACTAGCACGGGCACCGGGGAGCTGTTTTTT. This translates into CASSYLGTSTGTGELFF.

This clonotype was observed many times. V gene TRBV30 combines with J gene TRBJ2-5; the D gene is possibly TRBD2 (6 bases). Trimming took 0 bases from V and 5 from J, leaving 22 bases between them. CDR1 and CDR2 (germline): GTSNPN, SVGIG (reference sequence). This CDR3 contains 17 residues. CDR3 region: CAWSVIGSGGSRETQYF. CDR3 nucleotides: TGTGCCTGGAGTGTAATAGGTAGCGGAGGAAGTCGGGAGACCCAGTACTTC.

This clonotype has ten or more counts. The V gene is TRBV7-9, the J gene TRBJ2-7; maybe TRBD2 (6 bases). The CDR3 runs to 13 residues. Germline CDR1 reads SEHNR; CDR2 reads FQNEAQ (reference sequence). Deletions cut 5 bases from V and 6 bases from J, with 14 bases between. The CDR3 loop reads CASSPGLPPEQYF. As DNA, the CDR3 is TGTGCCAGCAGCCCGGGACTTCCTCCCGAGCAGTACTTC.

The V call is TRBV24-1, the J call TRBJ2-7; tentatively, D is TRBD1 (6 bases). Trimming shortened V by 5 bases and J by 3 bases, and 13 bases separated the two germline ends. CDR3 size: 14 residues. The germline V gene encodes CDR1 KGHDR and CDR2 SFDVKD. This chain's CDR3 is CATSGGPEIYEQYF. The DNA of the CDR3 is TGTGCCACCAGTGGGGGGCCAGAGATCTACGAGCAGTACTTC.

This clonotype has just a few counts. Given a much more abundant clone one base away, this may be a read error. This chain joins TRBV7-2 and TRBJ2-7; the D is unclear. Looked up from germline, CDR1 is SGHTA and CDR2 is FQGNSA. The CDR3 extends over 16 amino acids. Trimming removed 1 base from V and 2 bases from J, with 15 bases in between. The CDR3 region is CASSLGSTGGAYEQYF. In DNA form, the CDR3 reads TGTGCCAGCAGCTTAGGTTCTACTGGCGGAGCCTACGAGCAGTACTTC.

The sample holds many counts of this clonotype. This sequence joins TRBV7-2 and TRBJ2-7, with D possibly being TRBD2 (6 bases). Trimming removed 5 bases at V and 2 bases at J, with 13 bases between. Per the germline V gene, CDR1 is SGHTA and CDR2 is FQGNSA. The CDR3 is 14 amino acids. This chain's CDR3 is CASSRTGVAYEQYF. The DNA of the CDR3 is TGTGCCAGCAGCCGGACGGGGGTTGCCTACGAGCAGTACTTC.

This clonotype was observed at least ten times. V and J are TRBV2 and TRBJ1-1, with TRBD1 as a possible D gene (5 bases). The length of the CDR3 is 12 residues. Trimming took 8 bases from V and 4 from J, leaving 11 bases between them. Germline CDR1 reads SNHLY; CDR2 reads FYNNEI. Written as DNA, the CDR3 is TGTGCCAGCGGGCTCCAGGGCACTGAAGCTTTCTTT. As protein: CASGLQGTEAFF.

As concerns this clonotype: A much more abundant neighbour one base away suggests this may be a read error. This chain joins TRBV28 and TRBJ1-1; D is uncertain. CDR1 is MDHEN, CDR2 SYDVKM, per germline. The CDR3 contains 14 residues. V lost 5 bases to trimming and J lost 3 bases, with 13 bases between them. The CDR3 DNA reads TGTGCCAGCAGTAACAAGTTTCGTGACACTGAAGCTTTCTTT. Protein sequence: CASSNKFRDTEAFF.

This clonotype was recorded many times. The chain employs TRBV6-1 and TRBJ1-1; D perhaps matches TRBD1 (5 bases). Germline V gene data show CDR1 as MNHNS and CDR2 as SASEGT. The CDR3 sequence is 16 residues long. Deletions cut 3 bases from V and 4 bases from J, with 18 bases between. CDR3 amino acids: CASSDRRLGGGTEAFF. DNA of the CDR3: TGTGCCAGCAGTGATCGCCGCCTCGGGGGTGGCACTGAAGCTTTCTTT.

This clonotype was detected a few times. A read error may explain this, as a much larger clone is one base away. This rearrangement joins TRBV18 to TRBJ2-1; 9 nucleotides match TRBD2. Germline-derived CDR1 and CDR2 are KGHSH and LQKENI. This CDR3 comprises 16 residues. CDR3 in amino acids: CASSPLPAGGHNKQFF. The CDR3 nucleotides read TGTGCCAGCTCACCACTTCCAGCGGGAGGCCACAATAAGCAGTTCTTC. The entire variable domain, with the rest obtained from reference TRBV18 and TRBJ2-1, is as follows: NAGVMQNPRHLVRRRGQEARLRCSPMKGHSHVYWYRQLPEEGLKFMVYLQKENIIDESGMPKERFSAEFPKEGPSILRIQQVVRGDSAAYFCASSPLPAGGHNKQFFGPGTRLTVL.

This clonotype was counted many times. The chain joins TRBV28 to TRBJ2-5, with no clear D. V lost 8 bases and J 5 bases, leaving 12 bases between the germline ends. The CDR3 consists of 12 residues. Germline values: CDR1 MDHEN, CDR2 SYDVKM. As DNA, the CDR3 is TGTGCCAGCGGATGGGTTGGCGAGACCCAGTACTTC. This gives the protein CASGWVGETQYF.

There are many counts of this clonotype. The V gene is TRBV6-1, the J gene TRBJ2-3, with 9 bases fitting TRBD1. Germline V CDR1 and CDR2: MNHNS, SASEGT. The CDR3 length is 19 residues. V shed 2 bases, J shed 2 bases, and the junction held 14 bases outside the gene matches. DNA of the CDR3: TGTGCCAGCAGTGAATGGGTTGGGAGGGACAGGGCTTCCACAGATACGCAGTATTTT. Translation: CASSEWVGRDRASTDTQYF.

This sequence joins TRBV28 and TRBJ1-5; no reliable D call. Germline V CDR1 and CDR2: MDHEN, SYDVKM. CDR3 length equals 15 residues. The V end was cut by 6 bases, the J end by 6 bases, with 18 bases between. The CDR3 DNA follows: TGTGCCAGCAGCAGAGCTCCAGTGTTTACTCAGCCCCAGCATTTT. Its protein product is CASSRAPVFTQPQHF.

Points on this clonotype: A read error is possible here, since a much larger clone lies one base away. The chain uses TRBV28 and TRBJ2-4; maybe TRBD1 (6 bases). V gave up 5 bases and J gave up 1 base, with 15 bases separating them. The CDR3 consists of 16 residues. Germline lookup yields CDR1 MDHEN and CDR2 SYDVKM. The CDR3 sequence: CASSLGQGSAKNIQYF. The CDR3, as DNA: TGTGCCAGCAGTCTGGGGCAGGGGAGTGCCAAAAACATTCAGTACTTC.

Many counts were recorded for this clonotype. V gene TRBV19 combines with J gene TRBJ2-1; 9 nucleotides agree with TRBD2. V shed 3 bases, J shed 7 bases, and the junction held 7 bases outside the gene matches. There are 15 residues in the CDR3. Germline values: CDR1 LNHDA, CDR2 SQIVND (reference sequence). The CDR3 nucleotides read TGTGCCAGTAGTATTATAGGCGGGAGGGGGAATGAGCAGTTCTTC. Translation: CASSIIGGRGNEQFF.

This clonotype was seen at least ten times. This chain links TRBV9 with TRBJ2-1; TRBD1 agrees at 9 bases. CDR3 length: 15 residues. CDR1 SGDLS and CDR2 YYNGEE come from the germline V gene. V lost 3 bases and J lost 8; bases outside the gene matches: 9. The CDR3 spells CASSAAGTGNDEQFF. DNA of the CDR3: TGTGCCAGCAGCGCCGCCGGGACAGGGAATGATGAGCAGTTCTTC.